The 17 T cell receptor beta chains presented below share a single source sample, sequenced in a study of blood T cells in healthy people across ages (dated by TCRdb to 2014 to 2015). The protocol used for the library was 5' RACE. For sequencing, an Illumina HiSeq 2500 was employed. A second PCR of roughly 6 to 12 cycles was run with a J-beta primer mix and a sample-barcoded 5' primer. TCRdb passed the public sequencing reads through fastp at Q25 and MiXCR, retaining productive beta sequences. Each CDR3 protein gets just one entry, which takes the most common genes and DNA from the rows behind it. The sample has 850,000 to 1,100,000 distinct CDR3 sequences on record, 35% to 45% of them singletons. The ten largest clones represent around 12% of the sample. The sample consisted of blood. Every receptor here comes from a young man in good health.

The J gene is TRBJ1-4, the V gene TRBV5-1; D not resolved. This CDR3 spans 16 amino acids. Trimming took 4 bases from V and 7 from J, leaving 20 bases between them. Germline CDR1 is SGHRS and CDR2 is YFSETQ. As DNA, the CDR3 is TGCGCCAGCAGCCTGGAGTTAGCAGACCATGGTGAAAAACTGTTTTTT. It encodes CASSLELADHGEKLFF.

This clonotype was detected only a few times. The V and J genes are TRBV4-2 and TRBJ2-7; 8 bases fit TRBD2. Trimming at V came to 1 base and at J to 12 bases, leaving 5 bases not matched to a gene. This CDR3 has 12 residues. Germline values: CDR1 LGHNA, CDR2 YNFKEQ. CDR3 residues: CASSQGRGVTYF. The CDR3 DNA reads TGTGCCAGCAGCCAAGGGCGGGGGGTTACGTACTTC.

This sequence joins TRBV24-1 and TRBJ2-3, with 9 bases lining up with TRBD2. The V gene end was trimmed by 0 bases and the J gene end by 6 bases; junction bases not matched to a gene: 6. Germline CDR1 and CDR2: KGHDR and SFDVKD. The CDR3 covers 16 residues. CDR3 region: CATSDLPSGAPDTQYF. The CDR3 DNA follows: TGTGCCACCAGTGATTTGCCTAGCGGGGCTCCGGATACGCAGTATTTT.

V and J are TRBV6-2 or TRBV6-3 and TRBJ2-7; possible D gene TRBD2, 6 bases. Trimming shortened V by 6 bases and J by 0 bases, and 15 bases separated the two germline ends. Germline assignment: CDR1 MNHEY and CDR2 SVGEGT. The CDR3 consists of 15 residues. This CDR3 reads CASRIRGRSSYEQYF. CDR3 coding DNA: TGTGCCAGCAGAATCCGGGGGAGGAGCTCCTACGAGCAGTACTTC.

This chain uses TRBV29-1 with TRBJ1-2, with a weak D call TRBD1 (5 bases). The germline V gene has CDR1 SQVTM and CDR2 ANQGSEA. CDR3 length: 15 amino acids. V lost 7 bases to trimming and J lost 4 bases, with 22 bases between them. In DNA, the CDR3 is TGCAGCGCTCGAGTGGGGCCCCAACCCTTCTATGGCTACACCTTC. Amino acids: CSARVGPQPFYGYTF.

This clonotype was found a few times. CDR3 protein: CASSSTGENTEAFF. Written as DNA, the CDR3 is TGCGCCAGCAGCTCGACAGGGGAGAACACTGAAGCTTTCTTT. The chain has TRBV5-1 and TRBJ1-1, with TRBD1 matching over 8 bases. In germline, CDR1 is SGHRS, CDR2 YFSETQ. V was pared by 3 bases and J by 1 base, with 2 bases of the junction left unmatched. The CDR3 loop spans 14 amino acids.

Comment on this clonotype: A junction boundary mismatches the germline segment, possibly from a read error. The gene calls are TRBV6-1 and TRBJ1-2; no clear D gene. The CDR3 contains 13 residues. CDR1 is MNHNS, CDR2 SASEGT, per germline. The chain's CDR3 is CTSSMPGNYGYTF. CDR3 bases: TGTACCAGCAGTATGCCGGGGAACTATGGCTACACCTTC.

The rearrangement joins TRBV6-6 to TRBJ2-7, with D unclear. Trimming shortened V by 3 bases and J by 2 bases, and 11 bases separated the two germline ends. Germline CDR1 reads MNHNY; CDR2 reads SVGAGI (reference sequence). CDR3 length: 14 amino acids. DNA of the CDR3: TGTGCCAGCAGTTATACGGACGGAGCCTACGAGCAGTACTTC. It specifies CASSYTDGAYEQYF.

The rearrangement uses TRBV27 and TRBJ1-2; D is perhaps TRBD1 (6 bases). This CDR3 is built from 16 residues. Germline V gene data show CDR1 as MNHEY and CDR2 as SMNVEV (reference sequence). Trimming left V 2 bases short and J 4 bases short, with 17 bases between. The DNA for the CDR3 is TGTGCCAGCAGTTTACACCCCGGCGGGGGGGCCTATGGCTACACCTTC. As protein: CASSLHPGGGAYGYTF.

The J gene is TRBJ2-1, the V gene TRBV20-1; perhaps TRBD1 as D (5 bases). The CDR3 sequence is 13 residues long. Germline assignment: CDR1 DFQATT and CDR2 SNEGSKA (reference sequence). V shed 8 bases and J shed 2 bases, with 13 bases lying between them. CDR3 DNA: TGCAGTTCTGGACCCAGGGCCTACAATGAGCAGTTCTTC. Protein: CSSGPRAYNEQFF.

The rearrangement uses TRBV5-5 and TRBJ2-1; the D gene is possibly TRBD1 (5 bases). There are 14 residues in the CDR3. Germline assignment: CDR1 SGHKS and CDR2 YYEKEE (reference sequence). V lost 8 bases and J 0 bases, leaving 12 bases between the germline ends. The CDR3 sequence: CASWGGSSYNEQFF. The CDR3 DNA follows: TGTGCCAGTTGGGGCGGAAGCTCCTACAATGAGCAGTTCTTC.

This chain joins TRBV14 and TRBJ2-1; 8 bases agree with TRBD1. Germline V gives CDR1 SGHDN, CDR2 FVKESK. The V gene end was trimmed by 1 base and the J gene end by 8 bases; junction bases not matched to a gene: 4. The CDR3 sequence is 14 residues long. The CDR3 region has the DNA TGTGCCAGCAGCCAAGGGACAGGGTATCATGAGCAGTTCTTC. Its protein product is CASSQGTGYHEQFF.

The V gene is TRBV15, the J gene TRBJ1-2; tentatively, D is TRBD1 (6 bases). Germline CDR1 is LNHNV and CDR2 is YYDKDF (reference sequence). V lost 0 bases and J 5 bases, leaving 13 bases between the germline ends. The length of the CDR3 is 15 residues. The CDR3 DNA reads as TGTGCCACCAGCAGAGAGGATCGGACAGTTTATGGCTACACCTTC. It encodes CATSREDRTVYGYTF.

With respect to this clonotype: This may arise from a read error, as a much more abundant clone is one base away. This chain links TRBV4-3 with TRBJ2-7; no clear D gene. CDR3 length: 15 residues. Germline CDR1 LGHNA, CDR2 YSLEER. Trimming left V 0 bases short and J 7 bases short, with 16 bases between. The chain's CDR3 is CASSQDPGSSNEQYF. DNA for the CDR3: TGCGCCAGCAGCCAAGATCCGGGTAGTTCCAATGAGCAGTACTTC.

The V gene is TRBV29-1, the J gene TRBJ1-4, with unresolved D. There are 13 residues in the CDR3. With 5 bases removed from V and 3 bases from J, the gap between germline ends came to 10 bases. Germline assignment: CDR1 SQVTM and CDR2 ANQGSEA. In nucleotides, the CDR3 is TGCAGCGTTCAAGGTGGCCCTAATGAAAAACTGTTTTTT. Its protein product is CSVQGGPNEKLFF.

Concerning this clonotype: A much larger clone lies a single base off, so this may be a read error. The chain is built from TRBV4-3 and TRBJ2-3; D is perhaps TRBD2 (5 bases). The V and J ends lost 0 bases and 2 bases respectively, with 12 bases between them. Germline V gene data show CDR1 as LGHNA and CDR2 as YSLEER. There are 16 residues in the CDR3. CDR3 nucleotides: TGCGCCAGCAGCCAAGATAGCGCACAGACCACAGATACGCAGTATTTT. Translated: CASSQDSAQTTDTQYF.

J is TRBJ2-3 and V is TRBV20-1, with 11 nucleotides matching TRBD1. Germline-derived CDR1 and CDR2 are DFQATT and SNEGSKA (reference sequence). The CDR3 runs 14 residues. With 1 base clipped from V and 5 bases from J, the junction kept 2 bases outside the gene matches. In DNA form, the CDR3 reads TGCAGTGCTAGAGGGGACAGGGGGTTAGATACGCAGTATTTT. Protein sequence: CSARGDRGLDTQYF.